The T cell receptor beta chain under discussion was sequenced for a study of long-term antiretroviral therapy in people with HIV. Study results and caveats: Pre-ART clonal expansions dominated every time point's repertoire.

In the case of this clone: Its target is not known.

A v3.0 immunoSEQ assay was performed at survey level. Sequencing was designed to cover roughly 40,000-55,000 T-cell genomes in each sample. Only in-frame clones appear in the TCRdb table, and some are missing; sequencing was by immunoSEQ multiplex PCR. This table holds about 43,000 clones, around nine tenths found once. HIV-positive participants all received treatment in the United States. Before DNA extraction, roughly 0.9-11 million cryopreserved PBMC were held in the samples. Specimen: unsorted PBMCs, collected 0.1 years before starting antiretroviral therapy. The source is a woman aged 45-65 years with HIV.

The CDR3 loop is CASCPWGTENYGYTF. Written as DNA, the CDR3 is TGTGCCAGCTGCCCCTGGGGGACAGAAAACTATGGCTACACCTTC. This sequence joins TRBV6-1 and TRBJ1-2; 7 bases fit TRBD1. Germline loops: CDR1 MNHNS, CDR2 SASEGT. Trimming at V came to 8 bases and at J to 2 bases, leaving 11 bases not matched to a gene. The CDR3 spans 15 residues.